Below, 23 T cell receptor beta chains from the same sample are listed, as sequenced in a study of cytomegalovirus exposure and HLA in healthy donors. PCR primers comprised 60 Vbeta and 13 Jbeta primers. Profiling relied on immunoSEQ multiplex PCR, and the TCRdb table lists in-frame clones only, not all of them. The profile covers about 190,000 clones, with approximately 80% appearing a single time and approximately 14% taken by the ten largest. The sequenced sample was PBMCs. The receptors here all came from a woman younger than 45 in good health and CMV-seropositive.

The J gene is TRBJ1-5, the V gene TRBV6-5, with 9 positions matching TRBD1. The ends lost 6 bases at V and 2 bases at J; junction bases unmatched: 5. The germline V gene encodes CDR1 MNHEY and CDR2 SVGAGI. The CDR3 is 15 residues long. In DNA, the CDR3 is TGTGCCAGCAGCGAGGGACAGGGAGGCAATCAGCCCCAGCATTTT. This translates into CASSEGQGGNQPQHF.

CDR3 in DNA: TGTGCCTGGGCCACTGGGGGCTGGGGGACAGATACGCAGTATTTT. Translation: CAWATGGWGTDTQYF. The chain couples TRBV30 to TRBJ2-3; tentatively, D is TRBD1 (6 bases). The germline V gene has CDR1 GTSNPN and CDR2 SVGIG (reference sequence). The CDR3 consists of 15 residues. Trimming shortened V by 5 bases and J by 3 bases, and 18 bases separated the two germline ends.

CDR3 amino acids: CASSGQRPETQYF. DNA for the CDR3: TGTGCCAGCAGTGGACAGCGTCCGGAGACCCAGTACTTC. The chain recombines TRBV6-1 with TRBJ2-5; D is possibly TRBD1 (5 bases). The V gene lost 4 bases and the J gene lost 5 bases, with 11 bases spanning the gap. The CDR3 extends over 13 amino acids. Germline V gene data show CDR1 as MNHNS and CDR2 as SASEGT.

The genes are TRBV7-2 and TRBJ2-7; tentatively, D is TRBD1 (5 bases). The CDR3 totals 13 residues. Trimming left V 1 base short and J 3 bases short, with 7 bases between. CDR1 SGHTA and CDR2 FQGNSA come from the germline V gene. CDR3 in amino acids: CASSLGGGYEQYF. Here the CDR3 DNA reads TGTGCCAGCAGCTTAGGGGGCGGCTACGAGCAGTACTTC. Full variable domain (rest looked up from reference TRBV7-2 and TRBJ2-7): GAGVSQSPSNKVTEKGKDVELRCDPISGHTALYWYRQSLGQGLEFLIYFQGNSAPDKSGLPSDRFSAERTGGSVSTLTIQRTQQEDSAVYLCASSLGGGYEQYFGPGTRLTVT.

V and J are TRBV15 and TRBJ2-1; 7 positions match TRBD2. The junction had 4 bases not matched to a gene; V was cut back by 0 bases and J by 8 bases. The CDR3 is 14 residues long. Per germline, CDR1 LNHNV and CDR2 YYDKDF (reference sequence). CDR3 loop: CATSREDGGYEQFF. The CDR3 DNA reads TGTGCCACCAGCAGAGAGGACGGGGGGTATGAGCAGTTCTTC.

V is TRBV5-4 and J is TRBJ2-1; D is perhaps TRBD1 (6 bases). The CDR3 covers 15 residues. The germline V gene has CDR1 SGHNT and CDR2 YYREEE (reference sequence). V lost 4 bases, J lost 2 bases, and 13 bases lay in between. The CDR3 loop reads CASSPGQLTYNEQFF. As DNA, the CDR3 is TGTGCCAGCAGCCCCGGACAGTTAACCTACAATGAGCAGTTCTTC.

Only a few counts were recorded for this clone. The V gene is TRBV6-6, the J gene TRBJ2-1; 9 nucleotides align to TRBD1. Trimming at V came to 8 bases and at J to 6 bases, leaving 2 bases not matched to a gene. The CDR3 is 12 amino acids. Per germline, CDR1 MNHNY and CDR2 SVGAGI (reference sequence). Here the CDR3 reads CASRDRANEQFF. The CDR3 DNA sequence: TGTGCCAGCCGGGACAGGGCCAATGAGCAGTTCTTC.

The rearrangement joins TRBV4-2 to TRBJ1-1; D is perhaps TRBD1 (5 bases). The germline V gene has CDR1 LGHNA and CDR2 YNFKEQ. The V and J ends lost 0 bases and 5 bases respectively, with 13 bases between them. The CDR3 sequence is 15 residues long. The CDR3 DNA sequence: TGTGCCAGCAGCCAAGAGCCTGGGGGAGGAACTGAAGCTTTCTTT. Protein: CASSQEPGGGTEAFF.

The chain couples TRBV7-9 to TRBJ2-4; 9 bases are shared with TRBD1. CDR3 length: 16 residues. Looked up from germline, CDR1 is SEHNR and CDR2 is FQNEAQ (reference sequence). Trimming at V came to 4 bases and at J to 0 bases, leaving 4 bases not matched to a gene. The CDR3 protein is CASSSRDREAKNIQYF. As DNA, the CDR3 is TGTGCCAGCAGCTCCCGGGACAGGGAAGCCAAAAACATTCAGTACTTC.

The CDR3 bases are TGCGCCAGCAGCCAAGATCGGGACTACTCTGGGGCCAACGTCCTGACTTTC. As protein: CASSQDRDYSGANVLTF. The gene calls are TRBV4-1 and TRBJ2-6, with 7 bases aligning to TRBD2. CDR3 length: 17 residues. The germline gives CDR1 MGHRA, CDR2 YSYEKL. J was trimmed by 0 bases and V by 0 bases; bases with no gene match: 2.

The V and J genes are TRBV7-9 and TRBJ2-1; tentatively, D is TRBD2 (7 bases). Trimming took 5 bases from V and 2 from J, leaving 13 bases between them. Germline assignment: CDR1 SEHNR and CDR2 FQNEAQ (reference sequence). The CDR3 sequence is 15 residues long. CDR3 bases: TGTGCCAGCAGCCCTAGGGGGAGGGCCTACAATGAGCAGTTCTTC. Its translation is CASSPRGRAYNEQFF.

A word on this clone: This CDR3 is also generated by other DNA sequences in the sample. V is TRBV7-9 and J is TRBJ2-3; tentatively, D is TRBD2 (5 bases). V lost 1 base and J 4 bases, leaving 6 bases between the germline ends. Germline CDR1 reads SEHNR; CDR2 reads FQNEAQ (reference sequence). The CDR3 sequence is 13 residues long. The CDR3 nucleotides read TGTGCCAGCAGCTTAGTCGGGGCAGATACGCAGTATTTT. Residues: CASSLVGADTQYF.

The chain links TRBV28 to TRBJ2-5; the match to TRBD2 covers 8 bases. The CDR3 consists of 15 residues. Losses at the gene ends were 5 bases for V and 4 bases for J; bases not matched to a gene: 9. Germline CDR1 and CDR2: MDHEN and SYDVKM. CDR3 in DNA: TGTGCCAGCAGTCCCGGGGGGGAGGGTTTAGAGACCCAGTACTTC. This encodes CASSPGGEGLETQYF.

This chain uses TRBV6-5 with TRBJ1-5, with D unclear. This CDR3 has 13 residues. Germline V gene lookup returns CDR1 MNHEY and CDR2 SVGAGI. Between the trimmed V and J ends, which lost 7 bases and 3 bases, there was a span of 10 bases. For the CDR3, the DNA is TGTGCCAGCACCGACCGACTCAATCAGCCCCAGCATTTT. Protein sequence: CASTDRLNQPQHF.

The rearrangement uses TRBV7-2 and TRBJ2-7; TRBD1 matches at 11 bases. The CDR3 extends over 16 amino acids. The trim removed 5 bases at V and 4 bases at J, leaving 10 bases unmatched. Germline V gene lookup returns CDR1 SGHTA and CDR2 FQGNSA. The CDR3 sequence: CASSRDLDRGRYEQYF. CDR3 DNA: TGTGCCAGCAGCAGAGATTTGGACAGGGGGCGATACGAGCAGTACTTC.

This clone was recorded a few times. The V gene is TRBV18, the J gene TRBJ1-1; D gene ambiguous. V lost 2 bases, J lost 1 base, and 11 bases lay in between. This CDR3 spans 15 amino acids. CDR1 and CDR2 (germline): KGHSH, LQKENI. The CDR3 region is CASSPSYPPNTEAFF. The CDR3 DNA reads TGTGCCAGCTCACCATCCTACCCCCCGAACACTGAAGCTTTCTTT.

For this clone: An end of the junction does not agree with germline; a read error may underlie this. This sequence joins TRBV5-6 and TRBJ1-1; D is perhaps TRBD1 (5 bases). Germline assignment: CDR1 SGHDT and CDR2 YYEEEE. This CDR3 comprises 13 residues. This CDR3 is CASSLAGSLETFF. CDR3 in DNA: TGTGCCAGCAGCTTGGCAGGGTCACTTGAAACTTTCTTT.

The genes are TRBV5-1 and TRBJ2-7, with 7 bases fitting TRBD2. This CDR3 region has 16 residues. The V segment lost 4 bases and the J segment 3 bases; nucleotides outside the gene matches: 13. Germline assignment: CDR1 SGHRS and CDR2 YFSETQ. For the CDR3, the DNA is TGCGCCAGCAGCCTTCGGGCAGCGGGATCCCTCTACGAGCAGTACTTC. Protein product: CASSLRAAGSLYEQYF.

The chain joins TRBV5-1 to TRBJ2-5; 7 bases fit TRBD1. The J call may be incorrect, as the DNA end agrees better with TRBJ2-7. Germline V gene lookup returns CDR1 SGHRS and CDR2 YFSETQ. The CDR3 has 14 amino acids. DNA of the CDR3: TGCGCCAGCAGCTTGGTGGGACAGAGATACGAGCAGTACTTC. Translated: CASSLVGQRYEQYF.

The J gene is TRBJ2-5, the V gene TRBV5-5; 9 nucleotides agree with TRBD1. The CDR3 runs 16 residues. Germline loops: CDR1 SGHKS, CDR2 YYEKEE (reference sequence). V lost 4 bases, J lost 4 bases, and 11 bases stayed unmatched. CDR3 protein: CASSPSRDRVGETQYF. CDR3 DNA sequence: TGTGCCAGCAGCCCATCCCGGGACAGGGTTGGAGAGACCCAGTACTTC. Full variable domain (missing parts from reference TRBV5-5 and TRBJ2-5): DAGVTQSPTHLIKTRGQQVTLRCSPISGHKSVSWYQQVLGQGPQFIFQYYEKEERGRGNFPDRFSARQFPNYSSELNVNALLLGDSALYLCASSPSRDRVGETQYFGPGTRLLVL.

J is TRBJ2-3 and V is TRBV28; unclear D gene. The CDR3 consists of 11 residues. Germline CDR1 is MDHEN and CDR2 is SYDVKM. V was shortened by 6 bases and J by 3 bases, with 4 bases between the two germline ends. CDR3 nucleotide sequence: TGTGCCAGCAGGGAGACAGATACGCAGTATTTT. Amino acids: CASRETDTQYF.

The chain links TRBV6-1 to TRBJ2-1, with D perhaps matching TRBD1 (6 bases). The CDR3 runs to 15 residues. V shed 4 bases and J shed 3 bases, with 13 bases lying between them. Per germline, CDR1 MNHNS and CDR2 SASEGT. Here the CDR3 DNA reads TGTGCCAGCAGTGGGAGACAGGAACTCTACAATGAGCAGTTCTTC. Translation gives CASSGRQELYNEQFF.

The V gene is TRBV9, the J gene TRBJ2-1; 9 bases map to TRBD2. Trimming removed 0 bases from V and 2 bases from J; junction bases left unmatched: 3. CDR1 and CDR2 (germline): SGDLS, YYNGEE. The CDR3 extends over 16 amino acids. CDR3: CASSVGASGAYNEQFF. For the CDR3, the DNA is TGTGCCAGCAGCGTAGGTGCTAGCGGGGCCTACAATGAGCAGTTCTTC. Full variable domain (remainder filled in from reference TRBV9 and TRBJ2-1): DSGVTQTPKHLITATGQRVTLRCSPRSGDLSVYWYQQSLDQGLQFLIQYYNGEERAKGNILERFSAQQFPDLHSELNLSSLELGDSALYFCASSVGASGAYNEQFFGPGTRLTVL.